Below, one T cell receptor beta chain is given with its context. Its antigen is still unknown. No base quality information exists; no much larger clone differs at one position. The method was 5' RACE. The sequencer listed for this sample is NextSeq 500. The TCR library protocol attached a unique molecular identifier to each TCR cDNA molecule to allow correction of PCR and sequencing errors. The source study handled its data this way. TCR identification, UMI-based error correction and CDR3 extraction were all carried out with Decombinator tools. Expanded TCRs were defined as those above a frequency of 2 per 1,000, corresponding to the top 1% of the tumor frequency distribution. Rényi diversity was computed with the R vegan package after subsampling each repertoire 100 times to 5,000 TCRs. CDR3 similarity networks were built from amino acid triplet string-kernel similarity, with CDR3s being connected when pairwise similarity was above 0.82. TCRdb reworked the public reads: Q25 trimming with fastp, MiXCR clone assembly, productive beta chains retained. Entries are consolidated by CDR3 protein sequence, retaining the most common genes and DNA. V and J calls and clone size were set by TCRdb, not the authors. In all, the sample holds about 10,000 distinct CDR3 sequences, and 20% to 25% of those were seen once. The ten largest make up over 35% of the sample.

Per the germline V gene, SNHLY is the CDR1 and FYNNEI is the CDR2. Inclusive of the bounding cysteine and phenylalanine, the CDR3 is 14 residues long. Only the CDR3 DNA is retained, 42 bases long and in frame from the first base. V is shortened by 2 bases, J by 5 bases, and the region joining them spans 12 bases. According to the study, the label for this sample's time point signals: blood at routine non-recurrence follow-up after resection. Whole RNA extracted from tumor and nontumor lung tissue, or from cryopreserved PBMC samples, was used for TCR sequencing without cell sorting. Only patients for whom sufficient RNA was available from at least two tumor regions were selected for TCR sequencing. This specimen belongs to a study of spatial heterogeneity in lung cancer (dated by TCRdb to the late 2010s). Regarding the complete study: Donors were some 70 patients with early-stage, untreated non-small cell lung cancer from the lung TRACERx cohort. TCR alpha and beta repertoires were quantitatively compared across multiple tumor regions, matched nontumor lung and blood in non-small cell lung cancer. At surgery, both alpha and beta chains were TCR-sequenced in about 200 tumor regions, approximately 64 matched nontumor lung samples and 56 PBMC samples. Beta-chain transcripts were consistently detected in greater numbers than alpha-chain transcripts, which likely reflects a higher abundance of beta-chain transcripts. Follow-up PBMC samples were sequenced whenever available, with the median time to follow-up being approximately two years after resection. The study linked features of the TCR repertoire to counts of nonsynonymous mutations, which were determined by whole-exome sequencing of tumor tissue. In the raw uncorrected reads, each unique combination of TCR and UMI appeared more than ten times on average. The research as a whole found: Ubiquitous expanded tumor TCRs were found in blood more often at tumor resection than at routine follow-up. Additional single-cell paired TCR alpha and beta sequencing was considered necessary to confirm, at a functional level, the hypothesis that regional TCRs recognize regional mutations. Only approximately 14 patients were included in the comparisons of baseline and follow-up blood repertoires.

The source is a male donor with early-stage non-small cell lung cancer. The starting material was PBMCs, obtained at follow-up. The sequence links TRBV2 to TRBJ2-5; the D segment could be TRBD1, given 6 matching bases. This receptor has the CDR3 CASSENRDTETQYF. The bases are TGTGCCAGCAGTGAAAATCGGGACACGGAGACCCAGTACTTC.